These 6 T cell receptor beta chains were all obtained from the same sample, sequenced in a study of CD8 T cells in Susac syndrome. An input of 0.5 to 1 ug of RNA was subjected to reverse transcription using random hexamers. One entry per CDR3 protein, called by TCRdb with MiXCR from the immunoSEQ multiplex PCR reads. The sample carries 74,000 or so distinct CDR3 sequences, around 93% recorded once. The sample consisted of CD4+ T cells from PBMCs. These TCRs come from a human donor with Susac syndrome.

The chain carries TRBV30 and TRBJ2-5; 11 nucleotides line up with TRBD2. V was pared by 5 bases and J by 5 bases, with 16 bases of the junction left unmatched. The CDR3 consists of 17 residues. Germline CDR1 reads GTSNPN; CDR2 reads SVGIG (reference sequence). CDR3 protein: CAWGGARLAGNAETQYF. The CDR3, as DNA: TGTGCCTGGGGGGGGGCCCGACTAGCGGGAAACGCCGAGACCCAGTACTTC. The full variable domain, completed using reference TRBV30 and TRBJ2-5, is SQTIHQWPATLVQPVGSPLSLECTVEGTSNPNLYWYRQAAGRGLQLLFYSVGIGQISSEVPQNLSASRPQDRQFILSSKKLLLSDSGFYLCAWGGARLAGNAETQYFGPGTRLLVL.

The CDR3 loop reads CASSKALARRQPQHF. DNA of the CDR3: TGTGCCAGCAGCAAAGCGCTAGCCCGCCGGCAGCCCCAGCATTTT. The V call is TRBV21-1, the J call TRBJ1-5. TRBV21-1 is a pseudogene locus. This CDR3 comprises 15 residues.

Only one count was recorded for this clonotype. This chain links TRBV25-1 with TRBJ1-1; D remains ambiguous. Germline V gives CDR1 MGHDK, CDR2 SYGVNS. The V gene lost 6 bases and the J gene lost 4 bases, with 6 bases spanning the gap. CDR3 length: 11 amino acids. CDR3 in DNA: TGTGCCAGCAGGGGGATCACTGAAGCTTTCTTT. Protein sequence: CASRGITEAFF.

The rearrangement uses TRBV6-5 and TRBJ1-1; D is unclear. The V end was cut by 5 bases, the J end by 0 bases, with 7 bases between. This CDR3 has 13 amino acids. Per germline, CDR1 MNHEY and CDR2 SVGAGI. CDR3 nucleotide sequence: TGTGCCAGCAGTACAGACATGAACACTGAAGCTTTCTTT. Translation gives CASSTDMNTEAFF.

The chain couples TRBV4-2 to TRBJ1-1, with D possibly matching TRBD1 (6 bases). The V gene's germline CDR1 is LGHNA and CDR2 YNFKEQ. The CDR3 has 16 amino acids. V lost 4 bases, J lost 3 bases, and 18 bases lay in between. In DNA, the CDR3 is TGTGCCAGCAGCCTCCCCCCTGGGGGGCGCGACACTGAAGCTTTCTTT. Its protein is CASSLPPGGRDTEAFF.

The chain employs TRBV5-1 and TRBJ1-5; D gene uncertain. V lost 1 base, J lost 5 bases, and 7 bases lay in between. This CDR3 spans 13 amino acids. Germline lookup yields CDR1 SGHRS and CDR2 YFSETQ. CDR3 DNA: TGCGCCAGCAGCTTGATTTCGGATCAGCCCCAGCATTTT. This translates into CASSLISDQPQHF.